This note documents a single TCR beta chain sequence. The record originates from a study of blood T cell repertoires in COVID-19. As for the study in general: Sample material is recorded as cDNA or gDNA derived from T cells, B-cell-depleted T cells, or PBMCs.

The repertoire was sequenced with immunoSEQ multiplex PCR; TCRdb's copy has only in-frame clones and lacks some. The sample lists about 110,000 clones, 72% occurring once. The ends lost 8 bases at V and 6 bases at J; junction bases unmatched: 14. Germline V gene data show CDR1 as SGHTA and CDR2 as FQGNSA. The CDR3 covers 15 residues. The specimen sequenced was peripheral blood. This clonotype was sampled from an older woman with acute or convalescent COVID-19. The gene calls are TRBV7-2 and TRBJ2-5; 8 positions agree with TRBD2. In DNA form, the CDR3 reads TGTGCCAGCTCACTAGCGGCAGCGGGGAGTAAGACCCAGTACTTC. Its translation is CASSLAAAGSKTQYF.